Following are 22 T cell receptor beta chains from one sample sequenced in a study of T-cell memory formation after mild COVID-19. MiXCR was run by TCRdb on the 5' RACE reads, yielding one entry per CDR3 protein. This sample yields around 250,000 distinct CDR3 sequences, of which approximately 15% are seen a single time; 20% to 25% belongs to the top ten. The sample was PBMCs or a T cell subset sorted from them (not recorded which). These receptors all stem from a man aged 18 to 30 who had mild COVID-19 (a few samples of this study predate the infection). Cell type and time point are not known.

The J gene is TRBJ1-2, the V gene TRBV7-9; D is unresolved. Germline values: CDR1 SEHNR, CDR2 FQNEAQ (reference sequence). V lost 5 bases to trimming and J lost 8 bases, with 24 bases between them. The CDR3 loop spans 16 amino acids. CDR3 sequence reads: CASSHLLMDLRKGYTF. CDR3 in DNA: TGTGCCAGCAGCCACCTTCTTATGGACCTACGGAAAGGCTACACCTTC.

V gene TRBV7-9 combines with J gene TRBJ1-1; TRBD1 agrees at 8 bases. The CDR3 extends over 17 amino acids. Trimming at V came to 2 bases and at J to 5 bases, leaving 13 bases not matched to a gene. Germline V gene lookup returns CDR1 SEHNR and CDR2 FQNEAQ (reference sequence). The CDR3 coding sequence is TGTGCCAGCAGCTTACCAAAAATAGGACAGGGTCTGACTGAAGCTTTCTTT. Protein: CASSLPKIGQGLTEAFF. The full variable domain, rest sourced from reference TRBV7-9 and TRBJ1-1, is DTGVSQNPRHKITKRGQNVTFRCDPISEHNRLYWYRQTLGQGPEFLTYFQNEAQLEKSRLLSDRFSAERPKGSFSTLEIQRTEQGDSAMYLCASSLPKIGQGLTEAFFGQGTRLTVV.

This clonotype was seen ten or more times. The rearrangement joins TRBV6-5 to TRBJ2-7; possibly TRBD1 for D (6 bases). Germline values: CDR1 MNHEY, CDR2 SVGAGI. The CDR3 consists of 14 residues. V lost 6 bases to trimming and J lost 0 bases, with 12 bases between them. CDR3 sequence: CASRPRGGSYEQYV. CDR3 bases: TGTGCCAGCAGACCCAGGGGTGGCTCCTACGAGCAGTACGTC.

The rearrangement uses TRBV13 and TRBJ1-2; maybe TRBD1 (5 bases). CDR3 length: 14 residues. The germline V gene has CDR1 PRHDT and CDR2 FYEKMQ (reference sequence). V lost 3 bases and J lost 6, with 14 bases in between. CDR3 coding DNA: TGTGCCAGCAGCTTCCCTGGGGGTCTGAATGGCTACACCTTC. Translating it yields CASSFPGGLNGYTF. The full variable domain, in which reference TRBV13 and TRBJ1-2 provide the parts outside the CDR3, is AAGVIQSPRHLIKEKRETATLKCYPIPRHDTVYWYQQGPGQDPQFLISFYEKMQSDKGSIPDRFSAQQFSDYHSELNMSSLELGDSALYFCASSFPGGLNGYTFGSGTRLTVV.

In this sample, this clonotype turned up many times. This chain joins TRBV7-2 and TRBJ1-5; TRBD1 might be the D (6 bases). CDR3 length equals 14 residues. CDR1 and CDR2 from the germline V gene are SGHTA and FQGNSA. V lost 1 base, J lost 5 bases, and 9 bases lay in between. CDR3 sequence reads: CASSLGTAYQPQHF. In DNA form, the CDR3 reads TGTGCCAGCAGCTTAGGGACAGCCTATCAGCCCCAGCATTTT.

The gene calls are TRBV7-3 and TRBJ2-2; no clear D. Germline CDR1 is SGHTA and CDR2 is FQGTGA. The CDR3 length is 14 residues. Trimming cost V 2 bases and J 3 bases, with 7 bases left between them. The CDR3 is CASSLWSDTGELFF. The CDR3 DNA reads as TGTGCCAGCAGCTTATGGTCCGACACCGGGGAGCTGTTTTTT.

Only a few counts were recorded for this clonotype. V gene TRBV6-2 or TRBV6-3 combines with J gene TRBJ2-7; no firm D call. Germline loops: CDR1 MNHEY, CDR2 SVGEGT. Trimming pared 8 bases from V and 3 bases from J, leaving 20 bases between. CDR3 size: 15 residues. CDR3 protein: CASSPPGASNYEQYV. CDR3 nucleotides: TGTGCCAGCTCCCCCCCGGGCGCCAGCAACTACGAGCAGTACGTC.

This rearrangement joins TRBV5-1 to TRBJ2-3; 8 nucleotides align to TRBD1. V shed 0 bases and J 2 bases; nucleotides not matched to a gene: 8. The germline gives CDR1 SGHRS, CDR2 YFSETQ. There are 17 residues in the CDR3. The CDR3 sequence: CASSLGTGQGVTDTQYF. The DNA of the CDR3 is TGCGCCAGCAGCTTGGGGACCGGACAGGGCGTCACAGATACGCAGTATTTT.

This sequence joins TRBV10-3 and TRBJ2-1, with a weak D call TRBD1 (6 bases). The CDR3 loop spans 13 amino acids. The V end lost 7 bases, the J end lost 5 bases, and 12 bases lay between the germline ends. CDR1 and CDR2 from the germline V gene are ENHRY and SYGVKD. This chain's CDR3 is CAIKPGANNEQFF. The CDR3 coding sequence is TGTGCCATCAAGCCAGGGGCGAACAATGAGCAGTTCTTC.

In its sample, this clonotype was seen a few times. V is TRBV7-9 and J is TRBJ1-1; perhaps TRBD1 as D (5 bases). Trimming removed 3 bases from V and 3 bases from J, with 11 bases in between. CDR3 length: 14 residues. CDR1 and CDR2 from the germline V gene are SEHNR and FQNEAQ (reference sequence). The CDR3 protein is CASSFSREDTEAFF. For the CDR3, the DNA is TGTGCCAGCAGCTTTTCCAGGGAAGACACTGAAGCTTTCTTT.

This clonotype was counted between two and nine times. This sequence joins TRBV5-1 and TRBJ2-1; TRBD2 aligns across 10 bases. Germline V CDR1 and CDR2: SGHRS, YFSETQ. The CDR3 length is 16 residues. The ends lost 2 bases at V and 3 bases at J; junction bases unmatched: 5. For the CDR3, the DNA is TGCGCCAGCAGCTTCCTAGCGGGGGTCGGCTACAATGAGCAGTTCTTC. It codes for CASSFLAGVGYNEQFF.

This clonotype was seen more than once but under ten times. This sequence joins TRBV30 and TRBJ1-5; 7 nucleotides align to TRBD1. J gave up 6 bases and V 3 bases, and 8 bases lay outside the gene matches. The V gene's germline CDR1 is GTSNPN and CDR2 SVGIG (reference sequence). This CDR3 spans 14 amino acids. CDR3 DNA sequence: TGTGCCTGGAGGAACGACAGGGCGGGTCAGCCCCAGCATTTT. Translating gives CAWRNDRAGQPQHF.

CDR3: CASSQEALAGAATDTQYF. DNA of the CDR3: TGTGCCAGCAGCCAAGAGGCCTTAGCGGGGGCAGCCACAGATACGCAGTATTTT. The chain combines TRBV4-2 with TRBJ2-3; 9 nucleotides line up with TRBD2. CDR3 length equals 18 residues. V trimming: 0 bases; J trimming: 2 bases; junction bases outside the gene matches: 9. From germline, CDR1 is LGHNA and CDR2 YNFKEQ.

V is TRBV6-2 or TRBV6-3 and J is TRBJ2-4; the match to TRBD2 covers 12 bases. Trimming took 2 bases from V and 12 from J; bases not matched to a gene: 11. This CDR3 has 16 residues. Germline CDR1 and CDR2: MNHEY and SVGEGT. Written as DNA, the CDR3 is TGTGCCAGCAGTTACAGGCTCTCTAGCGGGGGGGCTGATCAGTACTTC. It yields the protein CASSYRLSSGGADQYF.

This clonotype was seen a few times. V usage is TRBV12-3 or TRBV12-4 and J usage is TRBJ1-1; D is unclear. The germline V and J ends were trimmed by 1 base and 3 bases, with 18 bases remaining between them. This CDR3 region has 17 residues. The CDR3 coding sequence is TGTGCCAGCAGTTTAGGTAATCGCGGCAGGCAGGACACTGAAGCTTTCTTT. This gives the protein CASSLGNRGRQDTEAFF.

This clonotype appeared many times. This chain joins TRBV6-5 and TRBJ1-1, with D uncertain. Germline loops: CDR1 MNHEY, CDR2 SVGAGI. The CDR3 is 15 residues long. Trimming left V 7 bases short and J 2 bases short, with 17 bases between. CDR3 sequence (DNA): TGTGCCAGCACCCCAGGATCCGCGATCAACACTGAAGCTTTCTTT. Encoded protein: CASTPGSAINTEAFF.

This clonotype was recorded a few times. The genes are TRBV5-8 and TRBJ2-2, with 11 positions matching TRBD1. CDR3 size: 16 residues. CDR1 is SGHTS and CDR2 is YDEGEE in the germline V gene. Losses at the gene ends were 3 bases for V and 5 bases for J; bases not matched to a gene: 6. The CDR3 nucleotides are TGTGCCAGCAGCTCGCGCGGGACAGGGGGTACCGGGGAGCTGTTTTTT. It specifies CASSSRGTGGTGELFF.

The table lists this clonotype with a few counts. V gene TRBV28 combines with J gene TRBJ1-1; TRBD1 matches 7 bases. The CDR3 sequence is 13 residues long. Germline V CDR1 and CDR2: MDHEN, SYDVKM. J gave up 8 bases and V 7 bases, and 10 bases lay outside the gene matches. The CDR3 region has the DNA TGTGCCAGCATACCGGGACAGTTCGGGGAAGCTTTCTTT. It yields the protein CASIPGQFGEAFF.

This clonotype was detected only a few times. The chain has TRBV7-3 and TRBJ2-5; 16 bases match TRBD2. Germline CDR1 reads SGHTA; CDR2 reads FQGTGA. This CDR3 has 18 amino acids. J lost 5 bases, V lost 5 bases, and 11 bases had no gene match. The CDR3 protein is CASSPGTSGGARVETQYF. In nucleotides, the CDR3 is TGTGCCAGCAGCCCGGGGACTAGCGGGGGGGCCCGTGTGGAGACCCAGTACTTC.

This clonotype was seen ten or more times. The V and J genes are TRBV7-3 and TRBJ2-7; unclear D gene. The CDR3 loop spans 11 amino acids. The germline V and J ends were trimmed by 5 bases and 7 bases, with 9 bases remaining between them. From germline, CDR1 is SGHTA and CDR2 FQGTGA. The CDR3 region is CASSPGGEQYF. CDR3 sequence (DNA): TGTGCCAGCAGCCCCGGTGGTGAGCAGTACTTC.

This clonotype was observed a few times. The chain recombines TRBV18 with TRBJ1-6; D perhaps matches TRBD1 (5 bases). The CDR3 has 16 amino acids. The V gene lost 3 bases and the J gene lost 16 bases, with 25 bases spanning the gap. CDR1 and CDR2 (germline): KGHSH, LQKENI. Here the CDR3 DNA reads TGTGCCAGCTCACCGGGGATGGGGACCTCGCCGGGGAATCTCCACTTT. Translated: CASSPGMGTSPGNLHF.

This clonotype was seen more than once but under ten times. The chain carries TRBV7-3 and TRBJ2-3; TRBD2 aligns across 7 bases. The CDR3 has 13 amino acids. The junction had 9 bases not matched to a gene; V was cut back by 1 base and J by 14 bases. Germline V gene lookup returns CDR1 SGHTA and CDR2 FQGTGA. CDR3 nucleotide sequence: TGTGCCAGCAGCTTAATCGGGGGGTCCCTACGGTATTTT. Translated: CASSLIGGSLRYF.